Presented here are 13 T cell receptor beta chains from one specimen sequenced in a study of blood T cell repertoires in COVID-19 (dated by TCRdb to 2020 to 2021). Library generation was performed with the immunoSEQ multiplex PCR assay. TCRdb took over this immuneACCESS table, retaining in-frame rearrangements with V and J assigned. Such tables are incomplete; in checked studies, under half of the missing clones stem from an unresolved V gene, and the remainder is unexplained. Counted in this sample were approximately 110,000 clones; roughly four fifths of them appeared once. The ten biggest clones cover roughly 9.4% of the sample. What was sequenced was peripheral blood. These receptors all come from a woman between 65 and 79 years old with acute or convalescent COVID-19.

V usage is TRBV7-3 and J usage is TRBJ2-5, with a weak D call TRBD2 (6 bases). The V end lost 4 bases, the J end lost 14 bases, and 20 bases lay between the germline ends. This CDR3 contains 13 residues. Germline V gene lookup returns CDR1 SGHTA and CDR2 FQGTGA. The CDR3 DNA reads as TGTGCCAGCAGCTCCGGGGGTACTAGCTCCCTCTACTTC. As protein: CASSSGGTSSLYF.

Only one count was recorded for this clone. The V and J genes are TRBV5-1 and TRBJ1-2, with D possibly TRBD1 on 6 matching bases. CDR1 SGHRS and CDR2 YFSETQ come from the germline V gene. The CDR3 contains 13 residues. Trimming pared 1 base from V and 5 bases from J, leaving 9 bases between. CDR3 region: CASSLQTGYGYTF. CDR3 sequence (DNA): TGCGCCAGCAGCTTGCAAACAGGGTATGGCTACACCTTC.

The rearrangement uses TRBV30 and TRBJ2-2, with TRBD2 matching 13 bases. Germline V gene data show CDR1 as GTSNPN and CDR2 as SVGIG (reference sequence). V lost 0 bases, J lost 6 bases, and 1 base stayed unmatched. The CDR3 sequence is 15 residues long. CDR3 nucleotides: TGTGCCTGGAGTGTACTAGCGGGGGGGGCCGGGGAGCTGTTTTTT. Translated: CAWSVLAGGAGELFF.

The rearrangement joins TRBV5-1 to TRBJ2-5; D unresolved. Germline values: CDR1 SGHRS, CDR2 YFSETQ. The CDR3 length is 16 residues. V lost 1 base and J 5 bases, leaving 18 bases between the germline ends. CDR3 in amino acids: CASSLQPSVTEETQYF. In DNA, the CDR3 is TGCGCCAGCAGCTTGCAGCCTAGTGTAACCGAGGAGACCCAGTACTTC.

The chain has TRBV9 and TRBJ2-5; the D gene is possibly TRBD2 (5 bases). CDR3 length: 17 residues. The V gene's germline CDR1 is SGDLS and CDR2 YYNGEE. Trimming took off 0 bases at V and 1 base at J, with 16 bases between the two ends. In nucleotides, the CDR3 is TGTGCCAGCAGCGTAGCTTCTTCGACAAGCGGCCAAGAGACCCAGTACTTC. It specifies CASSVASSTSGQETQYF.

The chain couples TRBV30 to TRBJ1-2; TRBD1 matches at 7 bases. V gave up 2 bases and J gave up 7 bases; unmatched junction bases: 4. The CDR3 is made up of 12 amino acids. The germline CDR1 and CDR2 sequences are GTSNPN and SVGIG (reference sequence). This chain's CDR3 is CAWSLSGGGYTF. The CDR3 bases are TGTGCCTGGAGTTTATCAGGGGGTGGCTACACCTTC.

This chain uses TRBV5-4 with TRBJ2-1; D remains unclear. Per germline, CDR1 SGHNT and CDR2 YYREEE (reference sequence). The CDR3 spans 14 residues. V lost 1 base and J 2 bases, leaving 7 bases between the germline ends. CDR3 region: CASSLTTTYNEQFF. The CDR3 DNA reads as TGTGCCAGCAGCTTGACTACCACCTACAATGAGCAGTTCTTC.

The chain uses TRBV2 and TRBJ1-4; possibly TRBD1 for D (5 bases). Germline V gives CDR1 SNHLY, CDR2 FYNNEI. This CDR3 contains 16 residues. The V and J ends lost 6 bases and 6 bases respectively, with 20 bases between them. The CDR3 sequence: CASSRRAGNVDEKLFF. CDR3 DNA: TGTGCCAGCAGCAGAAGGGCAGGGAATGTCGATGAAAAACTGTTTTTT.

This clone has a single count. The J gene is TRBJ2-5, the V gene TRBV12-5; the match to TRBD2 covers 8 bases. This CDR3 is built from 14 residues. Looked up from germline, CDR1 is LGHNT and CDR2 is FRNRAP. J lost 5 bases, V lost 6 bases, and 8 bases had no gene match. CDR3 DNA sequence: TGTGCTAGTGGAAAGGGACTAGGGGGTGAGACCCAGTACTTC. Its protein is CASGKGLGGETQYF.

CDR3 region: CASSKAPRDRGDEQYF. For the CDR3, the DNA is TGCGCCAGCAGCAAAGCCCCCCGGGACAGGGGTGACGAGCAGTACTTC. This sequence joins TRBV4-3 and TRBJ2-7; 10 nucleotides match TRBD1. CDR3 length: 16 amino acids. CDR1 LGHNA and CDR2 YSLEER come from the germline V gene. J was trimmed by 5 bases and V by 5 bases; bases with no gene match: 12.

This chain connects TRBV29-1 to TRBJ2-1; TRBD1 aligns across 9 bases. CDR1 SQVTM and CDR2 ANQGSEA come from the germline V gene. The CDR3 is 13 amino acids. J gave up 5 bases and V 6 bases, and 5 bases lay outside the gene matches. The CDR3 protein is CSVDRGGDNEQFF. The CDR3 DNA reads TGCAGCGTGGACAGGGGAGGGGACAATGAGCAGTTCTTC.

CDR3 loop: CASSQGVGQGGNQPQHF. The CDR3 nucleotides are TGCGCCAGCAGCCAAGGAGTAGGGCAGGGGGGCAATCAGCCCCAGCATTTT. The J gene is TRBJ1-5, the V gene TRBV4-1; 7 bases agree with TRBD1. The V and J ends lost 1 base and 2 bases, in that order; junction bases with no gene match: 8. The CDR3 totals 17 residues. Germline V gene data show CDR1 as MGHRA and CDR2 as YSYEKL.

The V and J genes are TRBV9 and TRBJ2-5; TRBD2 is a possible D gene (6 bases). Germline V gene data show CDR1 as SGDLS and CDR2 as YYNGEE. V was pared by 0 bases and J by 1 base, with 10 bases between. This CDR3 spans 15 amino acids. The DNA of the CDR3 is TGTGCCAGCAGCGTAGACGGGACTTTCCAAGAGACCCAGTACTTC. Its translation is CASSVDGTFQETQYF.